The 30 T cell receptor beta chains presented below share a single source sample, sequenced in a study of response to subunit inactivated influenza vaccine. TCRdb re-called the RT-PCR reads through MiXCR, storing one row per CDR3 protein. The repertoire holds approximately 290,000 distinct CDR3 sequences, with about 20% as singletons. The source material was PBMCs from blood, sampled about 20 months after vaccination. These receptors were obtained from a man between 50 and 70 years old who received an inactivated influenza vaccine.

As to this clonotype: One end of the junction varies from germline; a read error may be responsible. The chain is built from TRBV9 and TRBJ2-7; D is possibly TRBD1 (6 bases). The CDR3 has 14 amino acids. Germline CDR1 reads SGDLS; CDR2 reads YYNGEE. The CDR3 reads CASSENYRAYEQCF. The CDR3 DNA is TGTGCCAGCAGCGAGAACTACAGGGCCTACGAGCAGTGCTTC.

A few counts support this clonotype. The chain has TRBV10-3 and TRBJ1-2; 7 bases agree with TRBD1. Germline CDR1 ENHRY, CDR2 SYGVKD. The CDR3 totals 15 residues. The junction had 10 bases not matched to a gene; V was cut back by 2 bases and J by 7 bases. The DNA for the CDR3 is TGTGCCATCAGTGAGGCCACAGGGGAGGTTGGTGGCTACACCTTC. Amino acid sequence: CAISEATGEVGGYTF.

This clonotype was picked up a small number of times. The chain is built from TRBV2 and TRBJ1-2; 9 nucleotides line up with TRBD1. Per germline, CDR1 SNHLY and CDR2 FYNNEI. The junction had 7 bases not matched to a gene; V was cut back by 6 bases and J by 5 bases. This CDR3 contains 14 residues. The CDR3: CASSRDRAFYGYTF. CDR3 DNA sequence: TGTGCCAGCAGCCGGGACAGGGCTTTTTATGGCTACACCTTC. The full variable domain, rest sourced from reference TRBV2 and TRBJ1-2, is EPEVTQTPSHQVTQMGQEVILRCVPISNHLYFYWYRQILGQKVEFLVSFYNNEISEKSEIFDDQFSVERPDGSNFTLKIRSTKLEDSAMYFCASSRDRAFYGYTFGSGTRLTVV.

The chain joins TRBV5-5 to TRBJ2-1; 9 bases map to TRBD2. J lost 9 bases, V lost 1 base, and 8 bases had no gene match. Per the germline V gene, CDR1 is SGHKS and CDR2 is YYEKEE (reference sequence). This CDR3 is built from 15 residues. In DNA form, the CDR3 reads TGTGCCAGCAGCTTGTTGGCTAGCGGGAATGTTGAGCAGTTCTTC. Protein sequence: CASSLLASGNVEQFF.

This sequence joins TRBV28 and TRBJ1-2; no reliable D call. The CDR3 sequence is 12 residues long. Germline V CDR1 and CDR2: MDHEN, SYDVKM. With 7 bases removed from V and 14 bases from J, the gap between germline ends came to 20 bases. The CDR3, as DNA: TGTGCCAGCATGAGGACCGGACGAGCGGGGACCTTC. Protein product: CASMRTGRAGTF.

This clonotype has a handful of counts. The chain carries TRBV5-1 and TRBJ1-1, with TRBD1 identical over 8 bases. This CDR3 is built from 14 residues. Germline CDR1 SGHRS, CDR2 YFSETQ. J was trimmed by 2 bases and V by 4 bases; bases with no gene match: 4. The CDR3 DNA is TGCGCCAGCAGCAACGGACAGGGCAACACTGAAGCTTTCTTT. It translates to CASSNGQGNTEAFF.

This clonotype came up a few times. The V gene is TRBV21-1, the J gene TRBJ2-7; TRBD2, the table's D call, lacks a check against the DNA. TRBV21-1 counts as a pseudogene. This CDR3 has 12 amino acids. The CDR3 is CASSKGLYEQYF. CDR3 nucleotides: TGTGCCAGCAGCAAAGGACTATACGAGCAGTACTTC.

This chain links TRBV5-1 with TRBJ2-7; 7 nucleotides line up with TRBD2. V trimming: 1 base; J trimming: 3 bases; junction bases outside the gene matches: 4. This CDR3 spans 14 amino acids. Germline V gene sequence: CDR1 SGHRS, CDR2 YFSETQ. The DNA for the CDR3 is TGCGCCAGCAGCTTGTTGTCGGGGGGCTACGAGCAGTACTTC. This translates into CASSLLSGGYEQYF. Looking up the rest from reference TRBV5-1 and TRBJ2-7 gives the full variable domain: KAGVTQTPRYLIKTRGQQVTLSCSPISGHRSVSWYQQTPGQGLQFLFEYFSETQRNKGNFPGRFSGRQFSNSRSEMNVSTLELGDSALYLCASSLLSGGYEQYFGPGTRLTVT.

The rearrangement links TRBV7-2 to TRBJ2-5; no clear D. CDR3 length: 13 amino acids. From germline, CDR1 is SGHTA and CDR2 FQGNSA. The V and J ends lost 4 bases and 4 bases respectively, with 10 bases between them. The DNA of the CDR3 is TGTGCCAGCAGCTCGACAAATACAGAGACCCAGTACTTC. Protein: CASSSTNTETQYF.

In regard to this clonotype: This is likely a read error, given that the CDR3 carries no conserved phenylalanine or tryptophan at its end. The gene calls are TRBV7-9 and TRBJ2-5, with no clear D. V was shortened by 1 base and J by 4 bases, with 13 bases between the two germline ends. CDR1 and CDR2 from the germline V gene are SEHNR and FQNEAQ (reference sequence). The CDR3 totals 15 residues. CDR3 amino acids: CASSLGHPNPETQYL. The DNA for the CDR3 is TGTGCCAGCAGCTTAGGTCATCCTAACCCAGAGACCCAGTACCTC.

This clonotype has ten or more counts. The rearrangement uses TRBV7-9 and TRBJ1-2; no firm D call. The germline gives CDR1 SEHNR, CDR2 FQNEAQ (reference sequence). The CDR3 covers 12 residues. The V gene lost 5 bases and the J gene lost 7 bases, with 11 bases spanning the gap. CDR3 sequence: CASSGSDGGYTF. DNA of the CDR3: TGTGCCAGCAGCGGGAGCGATGGTGGCTACACCTTC.

The gene calls are TRBV15 and TRBJ2-3, with unresolved D. The germline V gene has CDR1 LNHNV and CDR2 YYDKDF (reference sequence). The CDR3 is 15 residues long. Trimming cost V 5 bases and J 5 bases, with 17 bases left between them. CDR3 DNA: TGTGCCACCAGCGGCGAGGTGGGGTGGGGAGATACGCAGTATTTT. The encoded protein is CATSGEVGWGDTQYF.

V usage is TRBV19 and J usage is TRBJ2-4, with a possible D match to TRBD2 (6 bases). The germline gives CDR1 LNHDA, CDR2 SQIVND (reference sequence). V was cut by 10 bases and J by 0 bases, with 10 bases left in between. This CDR3 is 13 amino acids long. Here the CDR3 reads CATTGVAKNIQYF. The CDR3 DNA reads TGTGCCACCACGGGGGTAGCCAAAAACATTCAGTACTTC.

The table lists this clonotype with a few counts. V usage is TRBV25-1 and J usage is TRBJ1-3; D gene unclear. The V and J ends lost 5 bases and 3 bases respectively, with 11 bases between them. Germline V gene lookup returns CDR1 MGHDK and CDR2 SYGVNS. CDR3 size: 14 residues. CDR3 region: CASSSAQIGNTIYF. The CDR3 DNA is TGTGCCAGCAGTTCTGCCCAGATTGGAAACACCATATATTTT.

This clonotype appeared a few times. The V call is TRBV6-2 or TRBV6-3, the J call TRBJ1-1; D perhaps matches TRBD1 (6 bases). Germline-derived CDR1 and CDR2 are MNHEY and SVGEGT. CDR3 length: 12 residues. Trimming took 6 bases from V and 6 from J, leaving 11 bases between them. CDR3 sequence reads: CASRQGFAEAFF. CDR3 DNA: TGTGCCAGCAGGCAGGGGTTCGCTGAAGCTTTCTTT.

The genes are TRBV6-1 and TRBJ1-5; 7 bases agree with TRBD1. The junction had 10 bases not matched to a gene; V was cut back by 7 bases and J by 7 bases. The CDR3 covers 14 residues. The V gene's germline CDR1 is MNHNS and CDR2 SASEGT. The CDR3 here is CASTRGGAGQPQHF. Written as DNA, the CDR3 is TGTGCCAGCACCAGGGGGGGGGCAGGGCAGCCCCAGCATTTT.

This clonotype was counted ten times or more. V is TRBV18 and J is TRBJ1-2; tentatively, D is TRBD1 (5 bases). The CDR3 has 16 residues. The ends were cut back, 4 bases at V and 0 bases at J, with 15 bases in the middle. Per germline, CDR1 KGHSH and CDR2 LQKENI. CDR3 nucleotide sequence: TGTGCCAGCTCACTCGGGGGATCGAGGCCTAACTATGGCTACACCTTC. Its translation is CASSLGGSRPNYGYTF.

The sample holds a few counts of this clonotype. The chain combines TRBV11-2 with TRBJ1-1; TRBD1 might be the D (5 bases). The CDR3 length is 18 residues. Trimming cost V 3 bases and J 0 bases, with 20 bases left between them. Germline V lookup: CDR1 SGHAT, CDR2 FQNNGV. CDR3 bases: TGTGCCAGCAGCTTCACAGCTTGGCGGGGGGACCTGAACACTGAAGCTTTCTTT. Its translation is CASSFTAWRGDLNTEAFF. Filled out from reference TRBV11-2 and TRBJ1-1, the complete variable domain reads EAGVAQSPRYKIIEKRQSVAFWCNPISGHATLYWYQQILGQGPKLLIQFQNNGVVDDSQLPKDRFSAERLKGVDSTLKIQPAKLEDSAVYLCASSFTAWRGDLNTEAFFGQGTRLTVV.

This clonotype was seen only a few times. The V and J genes are TRBV9 and TRBJ2-1; a weak D match, TRBD1 (5 bases). Per the germline V gene, CDR1 is SGDLS and CDR2 is YYNGEE. The CDR3 spans 11 residues. Trimming left V 4 bases short and J 9 bases short, with 8 bases between. This chain's CDR3 is CASSQQGEQFF. The CDR3 bases are TGTGCCAGCAGCCAGCAGGGTGAGCAGTTCTTC.

This chain uses TRBV20-1 with TRBJ2-1; D ambiguous. Trimming left V 3 bases short and J 8 bases short, with 8 bases between. This CDR3 contains 11 residues. CDR1 is DFQATT and CDR2 is SNEGSKA in the germline V gene (reference sequence). CDR3 DNA sequence: TGCAGTGCTAGTATAGACGATGAGCAGTTCTTC. Translated: CSASIDDEQFF.

A few counts support this clonotype. The gene calls are TRBV30 and TRBJ1-5; no clear D gene. V was shortened by 1 base and J by 4 bases, with 8 bases between the two germline ends. This CDR3 comprises 13 residues. Germline loops: CDR1 GTSNPN, CDR2 SVGIG (reference sequence). Here the CDR3 DNA reads TGTGCCTGGAGTGAACTTAGTAATCAGCCCCAGCATTTT. Translated: CAWSELSNQPQHF.

This clonotype occurred a few times. CDR3 amino acids: CASSDSFRGTEAFF. DNA of the CDR3: TGTGCCAGCAGTGACTCTTTTCGGGGCACTGAAGCTTTCTTT. The chain combines TRBV12-3 or TRBV12-4 with TRBJ1-1; no reliable D call. The CDR3 has 14 residues. V was shortened by 5 bases and J by 4 bases, with 14 bases between the two germline ends.

This clonotype was seen a handful of times. The V call is TRBV25-1, the J call TRBJ1-2, with D perhaps TRBD1 (5 bases). The V gene's germline CDR1 is MGHDK and CDR2 SYGVNS. The CDR3 sequence is 15 residues long. Trimming stripped 3 bases from V and 1 base from J, with 12 bases between. The CDR3, as DNA: TGTGCCAGCAGTGATGTGGGACCATTTAACTATGGCTACACCTTC. Its translation: CASSDVGPFNYGYTF.

There are many counts of this clonotype. The chain recombines TRBV20-1 with TRBJ1-5; D remains unclear. Germline loops: CDR1 DFQATT, CDR2 SNEGSKA (reference sequence). Trimming cost V 1 base and J 5 bases, with 12 bases left between them. CDR3 size: 14 residues. This CDR3 reads CSARAGRPDQPQHF. The DNA of the CDR3 is TGCAGTGCTAGAGCAGGCAGGCCGGATCAGCCCCAGCATTTT.

This chain links TRBV5-1 with TRBJ2-1; D remains ambiguous. Germline V gene sequence: CDR1 SGHRS, CDR2 YFSETQ. The V and J ends lost 0 bases and 0 bases respectively, with 7 bases between them. The CDR3 runs to 15 residues. CDR3 DNA: TGCGCCAGCAGCTTGGCTCGGACCTCCTACAATGAGCAGTTCTTC. This gives the protein CASSLARTSYNEQFF.

This clonotype was counted only a few times. The chain couples TRBV11-2 to TRBJ1-6, with D possibly TRBD1 on 5 matching bases. In germline, CDR1 is SGHAT, CDR2 FQNNGV. The CDR3 consists of 19 residues. The V end was cut by 3 bases, the J end by 0 bases, with 18 bases between. CDR3 sequence (DNA): TGTGCCAGCAGCTTCAACGGGGGGACGTTTGACTCCTATAATTCACCCCTCCACTTT. As protein: CASSFNGGTFDSYNSPLHF.

The chain uses TRBV10-3 and TRBJ2-1, with 11 bases lining up with TRBD2. Per the germline V gene, CDR1 is ENHRY and CDR2 is SYGVKD. V lost 3 bases, J lost 6 bases, and 4 bases stayed unmatched. CDR3 length equals 15 residues. This CDR3 reads CAISERLAGTNEQFF. DNA for the CDR3: TGTGCCATCAGTGAACGACTAGCGGGAACCAATGAGCAGTTCTTC.

The chain recombines TRBV7-8 with TRBJ1-2; no reliable D call. The length of the CDR3 is 16 residues. CDR1 and CDR2 (germline): SGHVS, FQNEAQ. The V gene lost 4 bases and the J gene lost 0 bases, with 15 bases spanning the gap. The CDR3: CASSSRGGRANYGYTF. For the CDR3, the DNA is TGTGCCAGCAGCTCACGTGGTGGTAGAGCTAACTATGGCTACACCTTC.

V is TRBV12-3 or TRBV12-4 and J is TRBJ2-4, with 13 bases that match TRBD2. This CDR3 region has 19 residues. V was pared by 1 base and J by 2 bases, with 8 bases of the junction left unmatched. DNA for the CDR3: TGTGCCAGCAGTTTAGTTACAACTAGCGGGGGGGCATCCAAAAACATTCAGTACTTC. Amino acids: CASSLVTTSGGASKNIQYF.

The chain joins TRBV6-1 to TRBJ1-5; D is perhaps TRBD1 (5 bases). CDR1 MNHNS and CDR2 SASEGT come from the germline V gene. CDR3 length equals 15 residues. V shed 6 bases and J shed 2 bases, with 14 bases lying between them. The CDR3, as DNA: TGTGCCAGCAGCATGGGGGGTATCGGCAATCAGCCCCAGCATTTT. This codes for CASSMGGIGNQPQHF.